The 19 T cell receptor beta chains below come from one sample, sequenced in a study of blood T cell repertoires in COVID-19. Profiling relied on immunoSEQ multiplex PCR, and the TCRdb table lists in-frame clones only, not all of them. Here the sample spans some 130,000 clones, roughly 80% being singletons. Input material: PBMCs or T cells enriched from blood (not recorded which). The source of these receptors is a man aged 25-45 years who had recovered from COVID-19.

The gene calls are TRBV2 and TRBJ1-6; D is unclear. Between the trimmed V and J ends, which lost 6 bases and 14 bases, there was a span of 17 bases. The CDR3 length is 13 residues. Germline V CDR1 and CDR2: SNHLY, FYNNEI. In DNA, the CDR3 is TGTGCCAGCAGCCCACAACAAACGATTTCCCTCCACTTT. This sequence encodes CASSPQQTISLHF.

V and J are TRBV7-9 and TRBJ2-3; D perhaps matches TRBD1 (6 bases). V was clipped by 4 bases and J by 4 bases, with 21 bases between them. The length of the CDR3 is 17 residues. CDR1 is SEHNR, CDR2 FQNEAQ, per germline (reference sequence). CDR3 nucleotides: TGTGCCAGCAGCTCCCCCGGTGGGACAAGACACTCAGATACGCAGTATTTT. The encoded protein is CASSSPGGTRHSDTQYF.

This sequence joins TRBV5-1 and TRBJ2-1; weak D call: TRBD1 (5 bases). This CDR3 contains 15 residues. The ends were cut back, 4 bases at V and 1 base at J, with 12 bases in the middle. Germline-derived CDR1 and CDR2 are SGHRS and YFSETQ. CDR3 DNA: TGCGCCAGCAGCCTTATGACAGAATCCTACAATGAGCAGTTCTTC. The encoded protein is CASSLMTESYNEQFF.

The rearrangement links TRBV7-9 to TRBJ1-1; perhaps TRBD1 as D (6 bases). Germline lookup yields CDR1 SEHNR and CDR2 FQNEAQ (reference sequence). CDR3 length: 14 residues. V dropped 5 bases and J dropped 5 bases, with 15 bases sitting between them. The CDR3 protein is CASSPRTEWTEAFF. Here the CDR3 DNA reads TGTGCCAGCAGCCCTCGGACAGAATGGACTGAAGCTTTCTTT.

The V and J genes are TRBV10-1 and TRBJ2-2; perhaps TRBD1 as D (5 bases). Germline CDR1 WNHNN, CDR2 SYGVQD (reference sequence). The CDR3 spans 16 residues. Deletions cut 5 bases from V and 2 bases from J, with 15 bases between. The DNA for the CDR3 is TGCGCCAGCAGTAGGGGCGACACGGCTAACACCGGGGAGCTGTTTTTT. Amino acids: CASSRGDTANTGELFF.

The CDR3 is CASRIYGDTTDTQYF. For the CDR3, the DNA is TGTGCCAGCAGAATCTATGGTGATACTACAGATACGCAGTATTTT. V is TRBV7-9 and J is TRBJ2-3; no clear D gene. The CDR3 has 15 residues. CDR1 is SEHNR and CDR2 is FQNEAQ in the germline V gene (reference sequence). V was shortened by 6 bases and J by 3 bases, with 16 bases between the two germline ends.

This chain connects TRBV7-2 to TRBJ2-1; 8 bases fit TRBD1. The V and J ends lost 3 bases and 2 bases, in that order; junction bases with no gene match: 3. The V gene's germline CDR1 is SGHTA and CDR2 FQGNSA. The CDR3 is 15 amino acids. Written as DNA, the CDR3 is TGTGCCAGCAGCTTCGGACAGGGTGCCTACAATGAGCAGTTCTTC. This translates into CASSFGQGAYNEQFF.

This clone was picked up one time. The chain joins TRBV9 to TRBJ2-3; 12 nucleotides match TRBD1. CDR3 length: 18 residues. J was trimmed by 6 bases and V by 4 bases; bases with no gene match: 15. Germline CDR1 reads SGDLS; CDR2 reads YYNGEE. CDR3 coding DNA: TGTGCCAGCAGCTCCTCAAAAACCGGGACAGGGGGCCCGGATACGCAGTATTTT. Translation: CASSSSKTGTGGPDTQYF.

This clone was seen once. An end of the junction does not agree with germline; a read error may underlie this. This chain links TRBV23-1 with TRBJ2-1; 15 positions match TRBD2. TRBV23-1 is an ORF for which the function is uncertain. The CDR3 has 16 residues. The CDR3 sequence is CTRRQRTSGGVGEQFF. The CDR3 region has the DNA TGCACCAGGAGACAGCGGACTAGCGGGGGGGTGGGTGAGCAGTTCTTC.

The V gene is TRBV27, the J gene TRBJ2-3; TRBD2 might be the D (6 bases). This CDR3 has 15 amino acids. Germline assignment: CDR1 MNHEY and CDR2 SMNVEV (reference sequence). With 8 bases removed from V and 2 bases from J, the gap between germline ends came to 17 bases. Here the CDR3 DNA reads TGTGCCAGCGGACCCGGGACGGACTACACAGATACGCAGTATTTT. It specifies CASGPGTDYTDTQYF.

The rearrangement links TRBV15 to TRBJ1-2, with 9 bases fitting TRBD1. Germline assignment: CDR1 LNHNV and CDR2 YYDKDF (reference sequence). There are 14 residues in the CDR3. With V trimmed by 3 bases and J by 7 bases, 6 bases remained unmatched. The CDR3 loop reads CATSSETGGFGYTF. Written as DNA, the CDR3 is TGTGCCACCAGCAGCGAAACAGGGGGCTTTGGCTACACCTTC.

The genes are TRBV6-1 and TRBJ1-2, with 8 bases identical to TRBD1. Germline loops: CDR1 MNHNS, CDR2 SASEGT. The CDR3 consists of 16 residues. The V segment lost 2 bases and the J segment 6 bases; nucleotides outside the gene matches: 11. DNA of the CDR3: TGTGCCAGCAGTGAAAGCCCGGGACAGGTACAAAATGGCTACACCTTC. Protein product: CASSESPGQVQNGYTF.

This chain uses TRBV24-1 with TRBJ2-3; weak D call: TRBD1 (6 bases). V shed 4 bases and J shed 0 bases, with 10 bases lying between them. The CDR3 sequence is 15 residues long. Looked up from germline, CDR1 is KGHDR and CDR2 is SFDVKD. CDR3 in amino acids: CATSDRTGSTDTQYF. In DNA, the CDR3 is TGTGCCACCAGTGACCGTACAGGGAGCACAGATACGCAGTATTTT.

V usage is TRBV6-5 and J usage is TRBJ2-5; possibly TRBD2 for D (5 bases). The germline CDR1 and CDR2 sequences are MNHEY and SVGAGI. This CDR3 region has 13 residues. V gave up 7 bases and J gave up 5 bases, with 14 bases separating them. CDR3 coding DNA: TGTGCCAGCAACCCGGGGTTCAGGGAGACCCAGTACTTC. Translation gives CASNPGFRETQYF.

This clone has only a few counts. V usage is TRBV3-1 (or the pseudogene TRBV3-2) and J usage is TRBJ2-3; 8 nucleotides align to TRBD2. The CDR3 runs 16 residues. V gave up 3 bases and J gave up 3 bases; unmatched junction bases: 8. Germline V gene lookup returns CDR1 LGHDT and CDR2 YNNKEL (reference sequence). CDR3 nucleotide sequence: TGTGCCAGCAGCCATGCGACACTAGCGGTAACAGATACGCAGTATTTT. Its translation is CASSHATLAVTDTQYF.

This chain's CDR3 is CASRSGGNTEAFF. CDR3 in DNA: TGTGCCAGTAGATCAGGGGGGAACACTGAAGCTTTCTTT. This chain uses TRBV19 with TRBJ1-1; 7 bases line up with TRBD1. The CDR3 runs 13 residues. In germline, CDR1 is LNHDA, CDR2 SQIVND (reference sequence). J was trimmed by 1 base and V by 6 bases; bases with no gene match: 2.

The chain is built from TRBV7-8 and TRBJ2-6; the D is unclear. Trimming cost V 3 bases and J 4 bases, with 7 bases left between them. Germline V gene sequence: CDR1 SGHVS, CDR2 FQNEAQ. This CDR3 has 14 residues. CDR3 protein: CASSLSTGANVLTF. CDR3 DNA sequence: TGTGCCAGCAGCTTGAGTACCGGGGCCAACGTCCTGACTTTC. Supplemented by reference TRBV7-8 and TRBJ2-6, the full variable domain reads GAGVSQSPRYKVAKRGQDVALRCDPISGHVSLFWYQQALGQGPEFLTYFQNEAQLDKSGLPSDRFFAERPEGSVSTLKIQRTQQEDSAVYLCASSLSTGANVLTFGAGSRLTVL.

The chain joins TRBV24-1 to TRBJ1-2; possible D gene TRBD1, 6 bases. V dropped 4 bases and J dropped 7 bases, with 12 bases sitting between them. CDR3 length: 13 amino acids. Germline CDR1 is KGHDR and CDR2 is SFDVKD. DNA for the CDR3: TGTGCCACCAGTGACACCGGGACATCTGGCTACACCTTC. Amino acids: CATSDTGTSGYTF.

The chain combines TRBV7-9 with TRBJ2-7; the match to TRBD1 covers 10 bases. The ends lost 1 base at V and 5 bases at J; junction bases unmatched: 8. CDR1 SEHNR and CDR2 FQNEAQ come from the germline V gene (reference sequence). The CDR3 is 16 residues long. In DNA, the CDR3 is TGTGCCAGCAGCTTAGTTGGAGGGGACAGGGGCCACGAGCAGTACTTC. Its protein is CASSLVGGDRGHEQYF.